This TCR beta chain originates from a study of PD-L1 blockade in urothelial cancer (dated by TCRdb to 2017 to 2019). For the wider study: Every patient began therapy around 2014 and was given atezolizumab 1,200 mg intravenously every 3 weeks. TCR sequencing covered pretreatment tumor samples and matched, serially collected peripheral blood taken before and after atezolizumab treatment. Blood samples were analyzed 3 weeks after the start of treatment (second dose) and 6 weeks after the start of treatment. About 90% of the roughly 30 patients were identified as males with urothelial cancer of bladder origin, and a prior smoking history was reported by 18 of 29 patients. An ECOG performance status of 0 or 1 was recorded for the patients, and 0 to 3 prior chemotherapy regimens had been received by the patients. Durable clinical benefit was achieved by nine patients and was not achieved by 20 patients. Durable clinical benefit was defined as progression-free survival longer than 6 months, and TCR features were also tested against progression-free and overall survival. The study, an exploratory multi-omic analysis, examined somatic, immune and clinical correlates of response to PD-L1 blockade with atezolizumab in urothelial cancer. In the same patients, whole exome sequencing and RNA sequencing of pretreatment tumors were performed in addition to TCR sequencing. A median of 141,255 T cells and some 84,000 unique TCRs was obtained from blood samples, and a median clonality of roughly 0.082 was observed. Some 29 patients had pretreatment blood TCR-seq, roughly 25 had at least one posttreatment blood collection, and roughly 25 had tumor TCR-seq. The research as a whole found: At 3 weeks after the start of treatment, tumor-associated TCR clones in peripheral blood had expanded more in patients with durable benefit (n ≈ 20, p = 0.022). Because the sample size was small (n ≈ 30) and many exploratory analyses were performed, the results are intended to be hypothesis-generating. A pretreatment peripheral blood TCR clonality below the median was linked to improved progression-free and overall survival.

Read against the paper, the sample's time point label means: peripheral blood 6 weeks after treatment start. The cohort comprised fewer than 35 patients with locally advanced or metastatic urothelial carcinoma treated at Memorial Sloan Kettering on a trial protocol. Peripheral blood mononuclear cells were collected pretreatment and during treatment, with between 1 and 8 total time points obtained per patient. The Qiagen DNeasy Blood extraction kit was used to purify genomic DNA from total PBMCs and tumor samples. PBMCs were collected pretreatment and during treatment and were isolated and stored as previously described. Including cysteine and phenylalanine, the CDR3 has 13 amino acids. Only the CDR3 region is kept as DNA, spanning 39 bases read in frame from base 1. From V the trimming removes 8 bases and from J it removes 5 bases, while the gene matches leave 8 bases of the junction unaccounted for. For CDR1 and CDR2, the germline V gene (reference sequence) lists MNHNY and SVGAGI.

Turning to this clone: Its antigen specificity is not known. There are no base qualities to consult, and no much larger clone falls within one base.

Synthetic TCR analog templates were spiked into each PCR so that absolute template abundance could be estimated from read counts. The immunoSEQ assay was used to amplify TCRbeta CDR3 regions from genomic DNA with bias-controlled V and J gene primers. Rearranged TCRbeta segments were sequenced at approximately 20X coverage. The authors processed their data as follows. Sequencing errors were corrected by clustering, and CDR3s were annotated against IMGT so that V, D and J genes could be assigned. Downstream analyses used only productive TCRbeta rearrangements, leaving out any out-of-frame or stop-codon sequences. Clonality was calculated as one minus the Shannon entropy normalized by the log of the number of unique productive sequences. Clones differing between time points or between blood and tumor were identified using Fisher's exact test with Benjamini-Hochberg correction, with an adjusted p below 0.01 applied as the threshold. TCRdb re-hosts the immuneACCESS table, in-frame sequences only. Its copies lack some clones; in the studies checked, an unresolved V gene accounts for under half of them, and the cause for the rest is not known. Clone size and the V and J calls come from that table; the DNA yielded D and trimming. Within this sample are under 40,000 clones, with 89% of them counted one time only. Approximately 8% of the sample comes from the top ten.

The receptor comes from an elderly man with urothelial cancer. The chain uses TRBV6-6 and TRBJ1-2; a stretch of 7 junction bases matches TRBD1. Sample: PBMCs, taken around atezolizumab (anti-PD-L1) treatment. The encoded CDR3 is CASLRQGGYGYTF. Read as DNA, the sequence is TGTGCCAGCCTACGACAGGGCGGATATGGCTACACCTTC.